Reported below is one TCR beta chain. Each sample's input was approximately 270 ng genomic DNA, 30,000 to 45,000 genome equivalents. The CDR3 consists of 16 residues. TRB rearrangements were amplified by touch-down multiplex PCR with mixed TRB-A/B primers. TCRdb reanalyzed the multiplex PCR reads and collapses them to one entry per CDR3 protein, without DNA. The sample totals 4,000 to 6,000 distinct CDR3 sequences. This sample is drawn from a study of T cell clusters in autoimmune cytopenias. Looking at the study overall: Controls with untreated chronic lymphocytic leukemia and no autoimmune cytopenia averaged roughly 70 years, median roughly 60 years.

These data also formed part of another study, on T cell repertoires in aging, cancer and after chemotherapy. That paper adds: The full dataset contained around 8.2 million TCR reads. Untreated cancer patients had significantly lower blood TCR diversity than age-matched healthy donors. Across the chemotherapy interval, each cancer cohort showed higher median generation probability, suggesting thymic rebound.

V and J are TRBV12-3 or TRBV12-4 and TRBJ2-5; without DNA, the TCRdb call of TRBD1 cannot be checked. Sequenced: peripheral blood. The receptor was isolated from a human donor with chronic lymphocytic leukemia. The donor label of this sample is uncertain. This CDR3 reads CASSPVGGGLQETQYF.